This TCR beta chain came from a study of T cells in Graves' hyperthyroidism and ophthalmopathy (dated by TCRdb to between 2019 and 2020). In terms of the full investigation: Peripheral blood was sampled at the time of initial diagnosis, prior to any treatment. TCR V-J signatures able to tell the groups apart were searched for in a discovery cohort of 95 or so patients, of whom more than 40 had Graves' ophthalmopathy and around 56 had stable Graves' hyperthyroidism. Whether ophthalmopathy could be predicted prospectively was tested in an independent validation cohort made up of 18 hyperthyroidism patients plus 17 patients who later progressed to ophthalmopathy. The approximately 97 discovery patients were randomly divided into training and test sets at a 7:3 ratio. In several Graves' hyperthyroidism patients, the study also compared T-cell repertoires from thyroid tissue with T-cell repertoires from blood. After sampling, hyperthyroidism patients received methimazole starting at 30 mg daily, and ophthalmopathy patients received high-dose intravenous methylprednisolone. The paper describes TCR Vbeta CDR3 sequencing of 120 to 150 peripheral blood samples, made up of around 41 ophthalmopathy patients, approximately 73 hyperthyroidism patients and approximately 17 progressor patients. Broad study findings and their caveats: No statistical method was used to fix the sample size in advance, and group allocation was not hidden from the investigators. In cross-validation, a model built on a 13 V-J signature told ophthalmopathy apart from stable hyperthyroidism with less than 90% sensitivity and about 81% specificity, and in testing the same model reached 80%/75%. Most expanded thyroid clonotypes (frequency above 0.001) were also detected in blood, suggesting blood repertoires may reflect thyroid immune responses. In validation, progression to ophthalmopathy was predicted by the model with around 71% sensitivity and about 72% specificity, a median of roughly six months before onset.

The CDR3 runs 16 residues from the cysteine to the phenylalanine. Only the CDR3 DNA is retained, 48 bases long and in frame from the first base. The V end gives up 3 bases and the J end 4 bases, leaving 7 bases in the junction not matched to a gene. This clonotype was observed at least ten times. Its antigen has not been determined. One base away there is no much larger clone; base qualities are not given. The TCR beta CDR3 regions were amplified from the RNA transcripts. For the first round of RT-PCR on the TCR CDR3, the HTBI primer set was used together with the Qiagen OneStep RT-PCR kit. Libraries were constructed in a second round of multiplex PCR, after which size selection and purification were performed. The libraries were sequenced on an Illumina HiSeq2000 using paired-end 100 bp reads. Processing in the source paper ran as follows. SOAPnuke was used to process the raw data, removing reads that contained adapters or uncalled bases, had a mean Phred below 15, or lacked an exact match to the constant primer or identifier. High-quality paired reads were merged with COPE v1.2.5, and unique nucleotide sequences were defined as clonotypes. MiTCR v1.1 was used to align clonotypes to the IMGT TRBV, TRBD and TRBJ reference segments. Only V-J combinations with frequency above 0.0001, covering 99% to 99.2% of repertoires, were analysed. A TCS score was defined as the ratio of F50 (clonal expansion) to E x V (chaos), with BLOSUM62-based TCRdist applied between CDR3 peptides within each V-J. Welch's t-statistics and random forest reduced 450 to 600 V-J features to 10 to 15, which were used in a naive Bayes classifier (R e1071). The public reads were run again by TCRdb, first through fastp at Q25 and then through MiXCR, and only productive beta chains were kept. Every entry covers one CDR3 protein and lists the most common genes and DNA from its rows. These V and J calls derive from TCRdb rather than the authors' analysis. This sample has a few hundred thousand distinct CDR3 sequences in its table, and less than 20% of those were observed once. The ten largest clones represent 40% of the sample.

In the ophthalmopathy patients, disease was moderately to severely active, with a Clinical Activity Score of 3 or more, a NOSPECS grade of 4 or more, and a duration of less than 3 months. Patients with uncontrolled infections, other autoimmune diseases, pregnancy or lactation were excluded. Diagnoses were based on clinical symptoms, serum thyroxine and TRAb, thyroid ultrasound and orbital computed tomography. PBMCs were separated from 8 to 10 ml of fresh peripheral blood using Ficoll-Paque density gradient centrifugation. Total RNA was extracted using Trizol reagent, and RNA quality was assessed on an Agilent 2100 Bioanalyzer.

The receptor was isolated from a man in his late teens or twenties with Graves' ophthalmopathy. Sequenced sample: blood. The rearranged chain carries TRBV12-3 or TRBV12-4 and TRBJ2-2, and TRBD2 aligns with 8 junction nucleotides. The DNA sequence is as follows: TGTGCCAGCAGTTTTCAGGGCGGGGGGAGCACCGGGGAGCTGTTTTTT. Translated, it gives CASSFQGGGSTGELFF.